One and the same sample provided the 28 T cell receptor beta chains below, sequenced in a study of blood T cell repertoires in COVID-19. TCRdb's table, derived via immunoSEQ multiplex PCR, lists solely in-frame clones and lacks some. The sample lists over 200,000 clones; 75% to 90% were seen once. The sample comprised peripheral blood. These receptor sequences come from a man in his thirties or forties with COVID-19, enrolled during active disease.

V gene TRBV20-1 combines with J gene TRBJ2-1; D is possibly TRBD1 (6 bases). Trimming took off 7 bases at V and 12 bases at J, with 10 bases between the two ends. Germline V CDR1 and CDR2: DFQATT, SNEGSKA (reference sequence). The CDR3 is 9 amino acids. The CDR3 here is CSVGGAQFF. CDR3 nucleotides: TGCAGTGTAGGGGGAGCGCAGTTCTTC.

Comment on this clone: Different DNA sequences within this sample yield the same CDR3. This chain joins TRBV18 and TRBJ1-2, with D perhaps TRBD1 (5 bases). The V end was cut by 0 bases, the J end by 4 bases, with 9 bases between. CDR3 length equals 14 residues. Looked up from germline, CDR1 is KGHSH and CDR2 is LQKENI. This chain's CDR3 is CASSPPGGRYGYTF. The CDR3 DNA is TGTGCCAGCTCACCACCGGGGGGACGCTATGGCTACACCTTC. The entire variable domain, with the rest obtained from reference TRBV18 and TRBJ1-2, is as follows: NAGVMQNPRHLVRRRGQEARLRCSPMKGHSHVYWYRQLPEEGLKFMVYLQKENIIDESGMPKERFSAEFPKEGPSILRIQQVVRGDSAAYFCASSPPGGRYGYTFGSGTRLTVV.

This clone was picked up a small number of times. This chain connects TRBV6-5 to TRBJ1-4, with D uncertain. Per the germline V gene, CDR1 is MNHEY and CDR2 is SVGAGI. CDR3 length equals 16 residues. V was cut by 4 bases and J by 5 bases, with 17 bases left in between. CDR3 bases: TGTGCCAGCAGTTCAATACGCGGAAGCAGAAATGAAAAACTGTTTTTT. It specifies CASSSIRGSRNEKLFF.

CDR3 residues: CASSWQGGDQPQHF. In DNA, the CDR3 is TGTGCCAGTAGTTGGCAGGGTGGAGATCAGCCCCAGCATTTT. This chain links TRBV19 with TRBJ1-5; maybe TRBD1 (5 bases). CDR1 is LNHDA and CDR2 is SQIVND in the germline V gene (reference sequence). Trimming cost V 5 bases and J 5 bases, with 13 bases left between them. The CDR3 consists of 14 residues.

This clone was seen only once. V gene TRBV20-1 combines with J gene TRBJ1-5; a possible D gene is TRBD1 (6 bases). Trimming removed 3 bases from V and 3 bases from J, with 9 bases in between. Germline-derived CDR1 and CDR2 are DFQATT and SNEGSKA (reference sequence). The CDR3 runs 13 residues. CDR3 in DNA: TGCAGTGCTAGTAGACAGGTCAATCAGCCCCAGCATTTT. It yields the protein CSASRQVNQPQHF.

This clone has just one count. The CDR3 region is CASSQPTGTGVSPLHF. The CDR3 region has the DNA TGTGCCAGCAGCCAACCCACCGGGACAGGGGTTTCACCCCTCCACTTT. The rearrangement joins TRBV4-2 to TRBJ1-6; 10 nucleotides agree with TRBD1. The germline gives CDR1 LGHNA, CDR2 YNFKEQ. The CDR3 is 16 amino acids. Trimming cost V 2 bases and J 9 bases; bases outside gene matches: 7.

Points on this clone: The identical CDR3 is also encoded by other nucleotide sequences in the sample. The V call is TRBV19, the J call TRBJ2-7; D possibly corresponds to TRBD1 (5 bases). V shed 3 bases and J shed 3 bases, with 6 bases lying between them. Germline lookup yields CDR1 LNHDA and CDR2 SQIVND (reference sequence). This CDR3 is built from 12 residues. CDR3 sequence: CASSIQGYEQYF. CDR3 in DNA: TGTGCCAGTAGTATCCAGGGCTACGAGCAGTACTTC. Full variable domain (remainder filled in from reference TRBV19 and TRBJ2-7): DGGITQSPKYLFRKEGQNVTLSCEQNLNHDAMYWYRQDPGQGLRLIYYSQIVNDFQKGDIAEGYSVSREKKESFPLTVTSAQKNPTAFYLCASSIQGYEQYFGPGTRLTVT.

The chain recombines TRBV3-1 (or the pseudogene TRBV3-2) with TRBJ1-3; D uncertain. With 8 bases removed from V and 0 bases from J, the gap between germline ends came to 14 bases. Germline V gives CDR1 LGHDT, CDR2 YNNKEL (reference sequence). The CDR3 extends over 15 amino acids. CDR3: CASSPSHNSGNTIYF. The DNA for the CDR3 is TGTGCCAGCTCCCCGTCTCACAACTCTGGAAACACCATATATTTT.

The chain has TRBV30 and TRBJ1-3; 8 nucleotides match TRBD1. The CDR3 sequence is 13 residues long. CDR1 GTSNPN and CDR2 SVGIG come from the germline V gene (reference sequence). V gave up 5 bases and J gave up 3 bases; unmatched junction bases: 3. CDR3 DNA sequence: TGTGCCTGGGAAACAGGGGGTGGAAACACCATATATTTT. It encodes CAWETGGGNTIYF.

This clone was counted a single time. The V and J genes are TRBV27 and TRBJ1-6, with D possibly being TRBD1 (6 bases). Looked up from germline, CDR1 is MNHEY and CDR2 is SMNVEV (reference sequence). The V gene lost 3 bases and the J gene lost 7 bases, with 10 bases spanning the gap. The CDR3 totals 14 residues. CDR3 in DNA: TGTGCCAGCAGTTTGACAGGTCCAAATTCACCCCTCCACTTT. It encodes CASSLTGPNSPLHF.

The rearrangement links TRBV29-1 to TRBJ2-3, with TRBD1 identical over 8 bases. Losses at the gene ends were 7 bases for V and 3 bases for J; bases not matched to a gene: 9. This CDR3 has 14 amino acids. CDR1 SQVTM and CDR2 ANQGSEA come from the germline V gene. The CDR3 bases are TGCAGCGCCAACGGACAGGGACGGACAGATACGCAGTATTTT. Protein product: CSANGQGRTDTQYF.

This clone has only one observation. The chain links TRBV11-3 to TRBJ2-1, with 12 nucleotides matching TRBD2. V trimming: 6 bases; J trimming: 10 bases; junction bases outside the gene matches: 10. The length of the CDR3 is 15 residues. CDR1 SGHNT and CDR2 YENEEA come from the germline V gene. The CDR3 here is CASSLRLAGDDEQFF. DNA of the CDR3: TGTGCCAGCAGTTTGAGACTAGCGGGAGACGACGAGCAGTTCTTC. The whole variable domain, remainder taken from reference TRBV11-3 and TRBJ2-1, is EAGVVQSPRYKIIEKKQPVAFWCNPISGHNTLYWYLQNLGQGPELLIRYENEEAVDDSQLPKDRFSAERLKGVDSTLKIQPAELGDSAVYLCASSLRLAGDDEQFFGPGTRLTVL.

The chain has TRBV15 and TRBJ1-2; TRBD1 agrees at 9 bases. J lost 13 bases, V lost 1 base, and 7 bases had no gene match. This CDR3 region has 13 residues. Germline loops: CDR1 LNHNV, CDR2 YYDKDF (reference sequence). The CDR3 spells CATSRGWTGAVTF. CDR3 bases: TGTGCCACCAGCAGAGGCTGGACAGGGGCGGTCACCTTC. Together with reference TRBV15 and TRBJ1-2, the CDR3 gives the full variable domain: DAMVIQNPRYQVTQFGKPVTLSCSQTLNHNVMYWYQQKSSQAPKLLFHYYDKDFNNEADTPDNFQSRRPNTSFCFLDIRSPGLGDTAMYLCATSRGWTGAVTFGSGTRLTVV.

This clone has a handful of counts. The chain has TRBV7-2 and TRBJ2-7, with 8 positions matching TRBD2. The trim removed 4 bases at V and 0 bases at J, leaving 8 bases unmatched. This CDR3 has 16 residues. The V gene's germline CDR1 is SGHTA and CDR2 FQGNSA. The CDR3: CASSYIRTSLSYEQYF. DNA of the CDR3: TGTGCCAGCAGCTATATTAGGACTAGCCTCTCCTACGAGCAGTACTTC.

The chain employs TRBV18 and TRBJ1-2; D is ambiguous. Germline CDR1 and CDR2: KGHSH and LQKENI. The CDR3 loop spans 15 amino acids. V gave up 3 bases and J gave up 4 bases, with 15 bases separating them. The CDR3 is CASSPYPWASYGYTF. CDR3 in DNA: TGTGCCAGCTCACCCTATCCTTGGGCTTCCTATGGCTACACCTTC.

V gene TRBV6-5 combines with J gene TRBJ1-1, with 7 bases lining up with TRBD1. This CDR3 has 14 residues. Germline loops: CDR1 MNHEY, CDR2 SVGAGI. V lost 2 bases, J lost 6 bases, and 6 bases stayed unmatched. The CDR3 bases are TGTGCCAGCAGTTACCAGGGACAGTACGCTGAAGCTTTCTTT. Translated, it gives CASSYQGQYAEAFF.

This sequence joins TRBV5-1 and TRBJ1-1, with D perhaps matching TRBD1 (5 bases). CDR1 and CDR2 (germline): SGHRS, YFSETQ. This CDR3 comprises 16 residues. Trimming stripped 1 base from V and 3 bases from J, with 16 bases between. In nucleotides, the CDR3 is TGCGCCAGCAGCTTGCGGGGGGTCCAATGGGACACTGAAGCTTTCTTT. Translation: CASSLRGVQWDTEAFF. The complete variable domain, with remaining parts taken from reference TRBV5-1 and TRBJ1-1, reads KAGVTQTPRYLIKTRGQQVTLSCSPISGHRSVSWYQQTPGQGLQFLFEYFSETQRNKGNFPGRFSGRQFSNSRSEMNVSTLELGDSALYLCASSLRGVQWDTEAFFGQGTRLTVV.

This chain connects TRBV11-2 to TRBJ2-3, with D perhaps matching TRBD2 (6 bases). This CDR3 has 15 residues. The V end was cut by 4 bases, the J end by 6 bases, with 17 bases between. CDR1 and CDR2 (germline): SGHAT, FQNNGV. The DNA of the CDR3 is TGTGCCAGCAGCTACATCGGCGGGGAGACGGATACGCAGTATTTT. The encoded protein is CASSYIGGETDTQYF.

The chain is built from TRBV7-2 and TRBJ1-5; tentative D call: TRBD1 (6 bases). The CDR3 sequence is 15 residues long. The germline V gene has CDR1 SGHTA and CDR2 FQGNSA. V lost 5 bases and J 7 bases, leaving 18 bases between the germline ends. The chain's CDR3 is CASSPLPGRGQPQHF. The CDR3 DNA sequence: TGTGCCAGCAGCCCCCTGCCAGGCAGGGGCCAGCCCCAGCATTTT.

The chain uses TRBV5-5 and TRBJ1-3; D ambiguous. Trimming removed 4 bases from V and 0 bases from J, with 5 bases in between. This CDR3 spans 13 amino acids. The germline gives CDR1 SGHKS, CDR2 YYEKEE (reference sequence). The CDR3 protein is CASSRFSGNTIYF. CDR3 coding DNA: TGTGCCAGCAGCCGGTTCTCTGGAAACACCATATATTTT.

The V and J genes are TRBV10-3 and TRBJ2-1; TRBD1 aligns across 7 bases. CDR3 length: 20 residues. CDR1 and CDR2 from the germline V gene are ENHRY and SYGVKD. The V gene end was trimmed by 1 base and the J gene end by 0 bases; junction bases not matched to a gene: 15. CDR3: CAISEFSGQAIPSSYNEQFF. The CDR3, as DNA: TGTGCCATCAGTGAGTTTTCCGGACAGGCGATACCAAGCTCCTACAATGAGCAGTTCTTC.

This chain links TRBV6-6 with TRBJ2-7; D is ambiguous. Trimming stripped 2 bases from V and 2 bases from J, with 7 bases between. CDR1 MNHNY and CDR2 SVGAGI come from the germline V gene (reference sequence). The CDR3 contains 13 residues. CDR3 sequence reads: CASSYTSPYEQYF. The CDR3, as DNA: TGTGCCAGCAGTTACACATCTCCCTACGAGCAGTACTTC.

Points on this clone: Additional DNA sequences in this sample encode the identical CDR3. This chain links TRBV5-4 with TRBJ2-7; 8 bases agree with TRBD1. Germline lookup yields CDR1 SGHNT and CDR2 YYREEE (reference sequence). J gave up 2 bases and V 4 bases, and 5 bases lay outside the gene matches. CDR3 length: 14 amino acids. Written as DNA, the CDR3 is TGTGCCAGCAGCCTCGCAGGGGGCACCTACGAGCAGTACTTC. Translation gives CASSLAGGTYEQYF.

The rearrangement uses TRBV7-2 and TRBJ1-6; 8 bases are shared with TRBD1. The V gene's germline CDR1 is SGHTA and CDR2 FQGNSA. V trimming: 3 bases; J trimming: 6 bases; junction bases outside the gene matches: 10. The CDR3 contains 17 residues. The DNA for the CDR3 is TGTGCCAGCAGCTTTGGACCGGGACAGGATCTTAATTCACCCCTCCACTTT. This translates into CASSFGPGQDLNSPLHF.

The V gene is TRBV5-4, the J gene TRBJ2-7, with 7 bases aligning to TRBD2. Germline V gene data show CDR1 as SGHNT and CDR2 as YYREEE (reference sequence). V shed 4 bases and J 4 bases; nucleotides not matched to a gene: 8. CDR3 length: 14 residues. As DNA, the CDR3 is TGTGCCAGCAGCCCCGGCGGGAGTCGATACGAGCAGTACTTC. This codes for CASSPGGSRYEQYF.

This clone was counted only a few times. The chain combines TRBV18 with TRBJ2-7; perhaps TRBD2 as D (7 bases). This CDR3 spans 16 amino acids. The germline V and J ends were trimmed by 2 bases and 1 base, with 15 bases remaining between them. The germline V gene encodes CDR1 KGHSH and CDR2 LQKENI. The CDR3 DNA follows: TGTGCCAGCTCACCATTTGTGAGGGGGGGATCCTACGAGCAGTACTTC. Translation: CASSPFVRGGSYEQYF. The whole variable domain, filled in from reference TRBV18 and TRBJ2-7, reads NAGVMQNPRHLVRRRGQEARLRCSPMKGHSHVYWYRQLPEEGLKFMVYLQKENIIDESGMPKERFSAEFPKEGPSILRIQQVVRGDSAAYFCASSPFVRGGSYEQYFGPGTRLTVT.

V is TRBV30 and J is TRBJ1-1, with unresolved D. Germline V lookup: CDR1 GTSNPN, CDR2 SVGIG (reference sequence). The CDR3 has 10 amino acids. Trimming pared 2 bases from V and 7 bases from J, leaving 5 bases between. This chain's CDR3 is CAWSYSEAFF. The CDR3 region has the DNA TGTGCCTGGAGTTATAGTGAAGCTTTCTTT.

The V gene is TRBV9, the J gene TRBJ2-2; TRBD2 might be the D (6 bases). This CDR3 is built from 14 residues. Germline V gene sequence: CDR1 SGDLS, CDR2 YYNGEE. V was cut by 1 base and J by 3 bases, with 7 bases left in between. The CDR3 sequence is CASSVSGDTGELFF. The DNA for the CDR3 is TGTGCCAGCAGCGTATCGGGGGACACCGGGGAGCTGTTTTTT. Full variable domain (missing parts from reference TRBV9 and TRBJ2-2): DSGVTQTPKHLITATGQRVTLRCSPRSGDLSVYWYQQSLDQGLQFLIQYYNGEERAKGNILERFSAQQFPDLHSELNLSSLELGDSALYFCASSVSGDTGELFFGEGSRLTVL.